This T cell receptor beta chain was identified in a study of shared clonotypes between healthy human individuals. Study-wide points: Clonotypes that were shared across four donors made up around 5% of naive CD4 clonotypes. Shared clonotypes across all four donors exceeded non-shared ones in generation probability.

Germline loops: CDR1 SGHRS, CDR2 YFSETQ. Trimming cost V 1 base and J 5 bases; bases outside gene matches: 12. The CDR3 runs to 17 residues. Comment on this clone: Its specificity is not known.

CD8 cells classed as naive were CD45RO-negative and positively selected for CCR7, excluding terminally differentiated effector memory CD45RA+ cells. In the authors' workflow: Filtering differed since immunoSEQ provided only junctions, with no quality scores. Clones were sequenced by immunoSEQ multiplex PCR, and TCRdb holds only the in-frame ones, with some missing. The V and J calls and the clone size are those of that table, but D and trimming were determined from the DNA. This table has approximately 2,200,000 clones, around 93% appearing once. Material for sequencing was naive CD8+ T cells from PBMCs. This receptor was taken from a man aged 18 to 29 in good health. Some clones in this sample may be carry-over from other donors' samples. The rearrangement links TRBV5-1 to TRBJ2-5; 9 bases are a match to TRBD2. The CDR3 DNA is TGCGCCAGCAGCTTGTTTACGGCGCGGGAGGGCCGGGAGACCCAGTACTTC. The encoded protein is CASSLFTAREGRETQYF.